This T cell receptor beta chain was obtained from a study of shared T cell receptors in the human thymus listed by TCRdb under 2021. About the full investigation: The study examined how self-reactive, shared T-cell receptor alpha chains are generated in the human thymus.

Library preparation used the immunoSEQ multiplex PCR assay. The immuneACCESS repertoire file appears here via TCRdb, limited to in-frame rearrangements. These files lack a portion of the clones; in checked studies, under half of the deficit traces to unresolved V genes, and the cause of the others is not known. The sample table records around 340,000 clones; about 95% of these occur just once. 0.015% to 0.025% of the sample lies in the top ten. About this clone itself: The antigen it recognizes is unknown. Nothing much larger sits one base from this clone, and base qualities are not available.

What was sequenced was thymocytes. This receptor was obtained from a human donor.

The bases read TGTGCCAGCAGTAGGAGGGAGCAGTACTTC. Its coded protein is CASSRREQYF. The chain is encoded by TRBV11-3 joined to TRBJ2-7, and perhaps TRBD2 as D gene, on 5 matching bases. V is shortened by 6 bases, J by 7 bases, and the region joining them spans 7 bases. The germline V gene sets CDR1 to SGHNT and CDR2 to YENEEA. Inclusive of the bounding cysteine and phenylalanine, the CDR3 is 10 residues long. Only the CDR3 portion is preserved as DNA: 30 bases, with reading frame beginning at the first base.